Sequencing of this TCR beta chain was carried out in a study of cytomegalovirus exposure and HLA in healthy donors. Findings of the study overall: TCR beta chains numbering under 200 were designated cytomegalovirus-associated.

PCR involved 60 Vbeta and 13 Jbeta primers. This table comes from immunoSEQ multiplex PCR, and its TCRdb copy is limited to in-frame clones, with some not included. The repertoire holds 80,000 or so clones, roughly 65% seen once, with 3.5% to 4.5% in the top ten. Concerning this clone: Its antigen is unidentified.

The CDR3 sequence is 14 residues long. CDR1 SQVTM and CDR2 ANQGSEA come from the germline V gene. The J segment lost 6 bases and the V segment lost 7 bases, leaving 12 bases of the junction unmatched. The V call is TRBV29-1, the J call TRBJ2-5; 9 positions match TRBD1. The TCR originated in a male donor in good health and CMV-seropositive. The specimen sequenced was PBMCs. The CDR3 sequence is CSAQLVNRGQTQYF. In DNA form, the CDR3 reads TGCAGCGCCCAATTAGTTAACAGGGGGCAGACCCAGTACTTC.